A single sample gave rise to the 28 T cell receptor beta chains below, sequenced in a study of spatial heterogeneity in lung cancer. Via MiXCR, TCRdb re-called the 5' RACE reads, giving one row per CDR3 protein. The data contain about 100,000 distinct CDR3 sequences, approximately 19% of them seen just once; the ten biggest clones take up around a fifth. Time point defined: blood at routine non-recurrence follow-up after resection. This sample comprised PBMCs, obtained at follow-up. The receptor set was obtained from a male donor with early-stage non-small cell lung cancer.

This clonotype was detected a few times. The gene calls are TRBV20-1 and TRBJ1-1, with TRBD1 as a possible D gene (5 bases). CDR1 is DFQATT, CDR2 SNEGSKA, per germline (reference sequence). This CDR3 is 13 amino acids long. Trimming cost V 6 bases and J 7 bases, with 18 bases left between them. The CDR3 DNA reads TGCAGTGCACGCCAGGGTGGGCTTAGTGAAGCTTTCTTT. Protein: CSARQGGLSEAFF.

The chain couples TRBV28 to TRBJ1-6, with 8 positions matching TRBD1. This CDR3 spans 13 amino acids. CDR1 and CDR2 from the germline V gene are MDHEN and SYDVKM. V shed 5 bases and J 10 bases; nucleotides not matched to a gene: 4. CDR3 amino acids: CASSLAGGSPLHF. The DNA for the CDR3 is TGTGCCAGCAGTCTTGCAGGGGGCTCACCCCTCCACTTT.

V and J are TRBV2 and TRBJ2-3, with D uncertain. CDR3 length: 15 residues. Germline CDR1 and CDR2: SNHLY and FYNNEI. The V and J ends lost 5 bases and 0 bases respectively, with 12 bases between them. The CDR3 bases are TGTGCCAGCAGTACCCAGATACCTAGCACAGATACGCAGTATTTT. Translated: CASSTQIPSTDTQYF.

This clonotype has just a few counts. The CDR3 nucleotides are TGTGCCAGCAGCTTCAACTCTGGAAAAGAGACCCAGTACTTC. Its protein product is CASSFNSGKETQYF. The J gene is TRBJ2-5, the V gene TRBV7-6; D gene ambiguous. The germline CDR1 and CDR2 sequences are SGHVS and FNYEAQ. V lost 3 bases and J 3 bases, leaving 11 bases between the germline ends. This CDR3 is 14 amino acids long.

This clonotype was observed a few times. This chain connects TRBV30 to TRBJ2-7; D remains ambiguous. In germline, CDR1 is GTSNPN, CDR2 SVGIG (reference sequence). The CDR3 consists of 12 residues. V dropped 5 bases and J dropped 0 bases, with 8 bases sitting between them. The CDR3 sequence is CAWAQVSYEQYF. The CDR3 bases are TGTGCCTGGGCACAAGTCTCCTACGAGCAGTACTTC.

The chain employs TRBV27 and TRBJ1-2, with 7 bases identical to TRBD1. Trimming at V came to 8 bases and at J to 3 bases, leaving 12 bases not matched to a gene. This CDR3 region has 15 residues. Germline V gene data show CDR1 as MNHEY and CDR2 as SMNVEV (reference sequence). CDR3 sequence reads: CASSRDRRGDYGYTF. The DNA of the CDR3 is TGTGCCAGCTCCCGGGACAGAAGAGGAGACTATGGCTACACCTTC.

In its sample, this clonotype was seen a few times. The chain recombines TRBV29-1 with TRBJ2-7, with D possibly being TRBD2 (6 bases). There are 12 residues in the CDR3. V was cut by 4 bases and J by 3 bases, with 10 bases left in between. Germline V lookup: CDR1 SQVTM, CDR2 ANQGSEA. CDR3 in DNA: TGCAGCGTTGCAGACGGGAGCTACGAGCAGTACTTC. It is translated as CSVADGSYEQYF.

The V call is TRBV5-4, the J call TRBJ1-1; 9 bases line up with TRBD1. The CDR3 extends over 15 amino acids. The V segment lost 3 bases and the J segment 2 bases; nucleotides outside the gene matches: 5. Germline V lookup: CDR1 SGHNT, CDR2 YYREEE (reference sequence). CDR3 nucleotides: TGTGCCAGCAGCTGGAGGACAGGGGTCAACACTGAAGCTTTCTTT. This translates into CASSWRTGVNTEAFF. Combining the CDR3 with reference TRBV5-4 and TRBJ1-1 gives the whole variable domain ETGVTQSPTHLIKTRGQQVTLRCSSQSGHNTVSWYQQALGQGPQFIFQYYREEENGRGNFPPRFSGLQFPNYSSELNVNALELDDSALYLCASSWRTGVNTEAFFGQGTRLTVV.

As to this clonotype: Given a much more abundant clone one base away, this may be a read error. The conserved phenylalanine or tryptophan normally closing the CDR3 is absent here, so this likely arose from a read error. The chain joins TRBV29-1 to TRBJ2-1; D ambiguous. Germline V CDR1 and CDR2: SQVTM, ANQGSEA. This CDR3 region has 12 residues. Trimming pared 4 bases from V and 5 bases from J, leaving 9 bases between. The CDR3 loop reads CSVARINNEQFS. For the CDR3, the DNA is TGCAGCGTTGCCAGGATCAACAATGAGCAGTTCTCC.

This clonotype has just a few counts. V usage is TRBV7-9 and J usage is TRBJ1-1; tentatively, D is TRBD1 (6 bases). Germline CDR1 SEHNR, CDR2 FQNEAQ (reference sequence). This CDR3 has 15 residues. V was cut by 1 base and J by 4 bases, with 13 bases left in between. The CDR3 region is CASSLEGHWGTEAFF. The CDR3 DNA sequence: TGTGCCAGCAGCTTAGAGGGACATTGGGGCACTGAAGCTTTCTTT.

This clonotype was recorded many times. The rearrangement links TRBV20-1 to TRBJ2-7, with D uncertain. From germline, CDR1 is DFQATT and CDR2 SNEGSKA (reference sequence). This CDR3 is 13 amino acids long. The V end was cut by 3 bases, the J end by 4 bases, with 13 bases between. CDR3 nucleotide sequence: TGCAGTGCTAGCTCTCGGCAGTTTTACGAGCAGTACTTC. The encoded protein is CSASSRQFYEQYF.

This clonotype was observed a handful of times. The CDR3 bases are TGCAGCGCAAACGGGGCAACCGGGGAGCTGTTTTTT. As protein: CSANGATGELFF. This chain uses TRBV29-1 with TRBJ2-2; D possibly uses TRBD1 or TRBD2 (5 bases each). The length of the CDR3 is 12 residues. Germline CDR1 is SQVTM and CDR2 is ANQGSEA. V was clipped by 7 bases and J by 5 bases, with 11 bases between them.

V usage is TRBV9 and J usage is TRBJ2-1; D uncertain. There are 14 residues in the CDR3. Germline-derived CDR1 and CDR2 are SGDLS and YYNGEE. V gave up 0 bases and J gave up 12 bases, with 16 bases separating them. The CDR3 spells CASSVEDILSGQFF. CDR3 in DNA: TGTGCCAGCAGCGTAGAAGATATCCTTTCGGGGCAGTTCTTC.

This clonotype was seen a few times. The CDR3 coding sequence is TGTGCCAGCAGATTCCGGGCCGGGGAGGCCGCTTTCTTT. As protein: CASRFRAGEAAFF. The V and J genes are TRBV5-6 and TRBJ1-1; D not certain. The V gene lost 5 bases and the J gene lost 11 bases, with 19 bases spanning the gap. The CDR3 is made up of 13 amino acids. Germline V lookup: CDR1 SGHDT, CDR2 YYEEEE.

To note about this clonotype: Germline and junction disagree at one end, which may indicate a read error. The chain is built from TRBV2 and TRBJ2-5, with 12 bases fitting TRBD2. The CDR3 covers 14 residues. Per germline, CDR1 SNHLY and CDR2 FYNNEI. The CDR3 is CASSERLAGAPIHF. The DNA of the CDR3 is TGTGCCAGCAGTGAGAGACTAGCGGGGGCCCCTATCCACTTC.

This chain uses TRBV6-1 with TRBJ1-1; the D is unclear. Trimming cost V 1 base and J 11 bases, with 8 bases left between them. The germline CDR1 and CDR2 sequences are MNHNS and SASEGT. CDR3 length: 11 residues. The CDR3 loop is CASSEGRSAFF. CDR3 bases: TGTGCCAGCAGTGAAGGACGGTCCGCTTTCTTT.

The chain recombines TRBV7-3 with TRBJ2-6; D gene ambiguous. V dropped 5 bases and J dropped 0 bases, with 14 bases sitting between them. The CDR3 loop spans 17 amino acids. Germline V CDR1 and CDR2: SGHTA, FQGTGA. CDR3 bases: TGTGCCAGCAGCCCTCGGACGGATTCCTCTGGGGCCAACGTCCTGACTTTC. The encoded protein is CASSPRTDSSGANVLTF. The full variable domain, completed using reference TRBV7-3 and TRBJ2-6, is GAGVSQTPSNKVTEKGKYVELRCDPISGHTALYWYRQSLGQGPEFLIYFQGTGAADDSGLPNDRFFAVRPEGSVSTLKIQRTERGDSAVYLCASSPRTDSSGANVLTFGAGSRLTVL.

This clonotype was counted a few times. This chain links TRBV7-3 with TRBJ2-1; no reliable D call. Germline V gene lookup returns CDR1 SGHTA and CDR2 FQGTGA. Trimming stripped 2 bases from V and 2 bases from J, with 7 bases between. The CDR3 length is 14 residues. The CDR3 is CASSLSPTYNEQFF. CDR3 nucleotides: TGTGCCAGCAGCTTATCCCCCACCTACAATGAGCAGTTCTTC.

The chain combines TRBV20-1 with TRBJ1-2; TRBD1 aligns across 9 bases. V trimming: 5 bases; J trimming: 4 bases; junction bases outside the gene matches: 8. Germline CDR1 and CDR2: DFQATT and SNEGSKA (reference sequence). This CDR3 is built from 14 residues. CDR3 in amino acids: CSALGTGMVYGYTF. Written as DNA, the CDR3 is TGCAGTGCTCTCGGGACAGGGATGGTCTATGGCTACACCTTC.

The chain recombines TRBV7-9 with TRBJ1-2; unclear D gene. The V and J ends lost 4 bases and 4 bases respectively, with 19 bases between them. Germline values: CDR1 SEHNR, CDR2 FQNEAQ (reference sequence). The CDR3 is 16 residues long. The CDR3 sequence is CASSYTGSPKAYGYTF. CDR3 coding DNA: TGTGCCAGCAGCTACACCGGGAGCCCAAAGGCCTATGGCTACACCTTC.

This clonotype was seen once. The V and J genes are TRBV2 and TRBJ1-5; D is unclear. The CDR3 extends over 14 amino acids. Germline CDR1 SNHLY, CDR2 FYNNEI. Trimming took off 3 bases at V and 5 bases at J, with 11 bases between the two ends. The CDR3 loop reads CASSDRVGHQPQHF. The CDR3 DNA is TGTGCCAGCAGTGATCGGGTAGGGCATCAGCCCCAGCATTTT. Filled out from reference TRBV2 and TRBJ1-5, the complete variable domain reads EPEVTQTPSHQVTQMGQEVILRCVPISNHLYFYWYRQILGQKVEFLVSFYNNEISEKSEIFDDQFSVERPDGSNFTLKIRSTKLEDSAMYFCASSDRVGHQPQHFGDGTRLSIL.

The V gene is TRBV20-1, the J gene TRBJ1-2; D is uncertain. The CDR3 has 13 amino acids. Deletions cut 0 bases from V and 8 bases from J, with 13 bases between. The germline V gene has CDR1 DFQATT and CDR2 SNEGSKA (reference sequence). For the CDR3, the DNA is TGCAGTGCTAGAGATCGGGCGGGTCTGGGCTACACCTTC. This sequence encodes CSARDRAGLGYTF.

This clonotype was observed a few times. This chain links TRBV20-1 with TRBJ1-1, with 7 bases matching TRBD1. In germline, CDR1 is DFQATT, CDR2 SNEGSKA (reference sequence). CDR3 length equals 14 residues. V lost 5 bases to trimming and J lost 10 bases; unmatched junction nucleotides: 16. The CDR3 region is CSALGGTVGEGAFF. CDR3 in DNA: TGCAGTGCTCTAGGTGGGACAGTAGGGGAGGGAGCTTTCTTT.

The chain links TRBV6-5 to TRBJ2-7; unclear D gene. Between the trimmed V and J ends, which lost 6 bases and 5 bases, there was a span of 11 bases. The CDR3 is 12 residues long. Germline V gives CDR1 MNHEY, CDR2 SVGAGI. The CDR3 loop is CASSRTGDEQYF. In DNA form, the CDR3 reads TGTGCCAGCAGCCGAACGGGTGACGAGCAGTACTTC.

The sample holds a few counts of this clonotype. The V call is TRBV20-1, the J call TRBJ2-5, with D perhaps matching TRBD2 (5 bases). The length of the CDR3 is 16 residues. Per germline, CDR1 DFQATT and CDR2 SNEGSKA (reference sequence). CDR3: CSALLRRVSTFETQYF. CDR3 bases: TGCAGCGCCCTGCTGAGGCGGGTCTCAACCTTTGAGACCCAGTACTTC.

This chain joins TRBV12-3 or TRBV12-4 and TRBJ2-5; 8 nucleotides match TRBD1. With 7 bases clipped from V and 5 bases from J, the junction kept 9 bases outside the gene matches. The CDR3 extends over 14 amino acids. In DNA form, the CDR3 reads TGTGCCAGCAAGAAGGGACAGGCCCGTGAGACCCAGTACTTC. As protein: CASKKGQARETQYF.

This clonotype was seen only a few times. This chain uses TRBV5-6 with TRBJ2-4; TRBD1 matches 7 bases. Germline values: CDR1 SGHDT, CDR2 YYEEEE. This CDR3 contains 15 residues. Germline trimming cut 3 bases from V and 3 bases from J; bases unmatched to any gene: 6. For the CDR3, the DNA is TGTGCCAGCAGCTCGAAGACAGGGAGCAAAAACATTCAGTACTTC. This translates into CASSSKTGSKNIQYF.

Comments on this clonotype: A read error may produce the germline difference seen at one junction end. V gene TRBV20-1 combines with J gene TRBJ2-7; D could derive from TRBD1 or TRBD2 (5 bases each). CDR3 length: 14 residues. The germline CDR1 and CDR2 sequences are DFQATT and SNEGSKA (reference sequence). As DNA, the CDR3 is TGCAGTGCTAGGAGGGACCGATTTCCCTACGAGCAGAACTTC. Translated: CSARRDRFPYEQNF.